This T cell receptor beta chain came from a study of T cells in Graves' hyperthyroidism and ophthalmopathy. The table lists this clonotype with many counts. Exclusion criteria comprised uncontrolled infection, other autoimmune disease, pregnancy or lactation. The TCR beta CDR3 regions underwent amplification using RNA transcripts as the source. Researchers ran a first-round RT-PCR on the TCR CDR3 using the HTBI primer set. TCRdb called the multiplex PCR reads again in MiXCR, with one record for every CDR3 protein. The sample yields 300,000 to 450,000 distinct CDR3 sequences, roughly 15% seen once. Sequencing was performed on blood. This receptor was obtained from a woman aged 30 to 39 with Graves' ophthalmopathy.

The DNA for the CDR3 is TGTGCCAGCAGGGTATTAACAGGGGGCGCCGGCTATGGCTACACCTTC. It yields the protein CASRVLTGGAGYGYTF. The rearrangement links TRBV28 to TRBJ1-2; 9 bases align to TRBD1. V dropped 6 bases and J dropped 4; count of bases not matched to a gene: 12. CDR3 length equals 16 residues. The germline gives CDR1 MDHEN, CDR2 SYDVKM.